This T cell receptor (beta chain) is from a study of human T cells and chemical hapten exposure. Overall study: Small differences in pooled library volume mainly drove the variation in TCR yields per sample. The study, taken as a whole, reports: No change in TCRs above 1 in 1000 frequency was produced by DPC sensitization.

V was pared by 3 bases and J by 4 bases, with 14 bases of the junction left unmatched. CDR1 SQVTM and CDR2 ANQGSEA come from the germline V gene. This CDR3 is built from 16 residues. As regards this clonotype: No antigen is known for it.

The sample's time point: healthy volunteer bleed at 2 weeks. RNA extraction used unfractionated whole blood as the source of total RNA. Individual cDNA molecules received unique molecular identifiers in the library. Original data processing: Sample TCR totals centred on a median of around 100,000, ranging roughly 20,000 to 690,600. One entry per CDR3 protein, called by TCRdb with MiXCR from the RACE reads. What appears here as the V and J calls and clone size reflects TCRdb's work, not the paper's. Of some 93,000 distinct CDR3 sequences listed, roughly 8.5% are singletons. The receptor comes from a female donor in good health. Some clones in this sample may be carry-over from other donors' samples. Sequencing was carried out using whole blood. V usage is TRBV29-1 and J usage is TRBJ2-5; 7 nucleotides line up with TRBD2. In DNA form, the CDR3 reads TGCAGCGTTGACCCCCGCCGTGTGGGGGGGGGAGAGACCCAGTACTTC. Translation gives CSVDPRRVGGGETQYF.